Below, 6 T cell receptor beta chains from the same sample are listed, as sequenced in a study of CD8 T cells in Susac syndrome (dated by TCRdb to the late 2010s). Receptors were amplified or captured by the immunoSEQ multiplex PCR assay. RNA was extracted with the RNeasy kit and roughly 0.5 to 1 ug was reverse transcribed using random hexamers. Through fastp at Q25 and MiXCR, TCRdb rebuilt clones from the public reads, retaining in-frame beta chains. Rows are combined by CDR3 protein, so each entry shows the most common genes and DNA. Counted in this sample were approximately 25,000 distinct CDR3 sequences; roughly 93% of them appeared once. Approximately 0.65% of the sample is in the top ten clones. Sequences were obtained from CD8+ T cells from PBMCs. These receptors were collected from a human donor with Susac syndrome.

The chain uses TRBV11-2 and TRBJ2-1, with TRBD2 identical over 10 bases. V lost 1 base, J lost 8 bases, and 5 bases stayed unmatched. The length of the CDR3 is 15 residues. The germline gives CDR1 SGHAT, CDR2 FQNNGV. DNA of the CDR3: TGTGCCAGCAGCTTAGGTCTAGCGGGGGTCGATGAGCAGTTCTTC. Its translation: CASSLGLAGVDEQFF.

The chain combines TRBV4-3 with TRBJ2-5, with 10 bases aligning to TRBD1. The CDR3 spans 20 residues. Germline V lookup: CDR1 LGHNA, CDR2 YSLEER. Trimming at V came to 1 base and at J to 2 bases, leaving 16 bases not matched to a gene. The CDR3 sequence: CASSQVAFGTGDRDQETQYF. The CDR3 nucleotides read TGCGCCAGCAGCCAAGTGGCCTTCGGGACAGGGGATCGGGATCAAGAGACCCAGTACTTC.

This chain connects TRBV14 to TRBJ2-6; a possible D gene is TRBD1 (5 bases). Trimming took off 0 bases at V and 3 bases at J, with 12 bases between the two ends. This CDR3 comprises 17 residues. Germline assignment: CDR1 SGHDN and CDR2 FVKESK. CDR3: CASSQDQGRGGANVLTF. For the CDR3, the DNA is TGTGCCAGCAGCCAAGATCAGGGAAGAGGTGGGGCCAACGTCCTGACTTTC.

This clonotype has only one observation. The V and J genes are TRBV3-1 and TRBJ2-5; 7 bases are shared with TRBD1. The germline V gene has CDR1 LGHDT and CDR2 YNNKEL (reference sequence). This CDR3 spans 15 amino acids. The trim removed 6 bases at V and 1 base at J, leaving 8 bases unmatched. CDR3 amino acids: CASRKVQGRQETQYF. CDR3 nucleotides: TGTGCCAGCAGAAAAGTACAGGGGCGCCAAGAGACCCAGTACTTC.

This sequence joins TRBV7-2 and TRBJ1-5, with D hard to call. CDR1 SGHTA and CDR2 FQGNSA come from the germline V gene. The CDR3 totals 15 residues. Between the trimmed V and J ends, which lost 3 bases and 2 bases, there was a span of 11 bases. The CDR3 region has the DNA TGTGCCAGCAGCTTGGAGGGCTTGGGCAATCAGCCCCAGCATTTT. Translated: CASSLEGLGNQPQHF.

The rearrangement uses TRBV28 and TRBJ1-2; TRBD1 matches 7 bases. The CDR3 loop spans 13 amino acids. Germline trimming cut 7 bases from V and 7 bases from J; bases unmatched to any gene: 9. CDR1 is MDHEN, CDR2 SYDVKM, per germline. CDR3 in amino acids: CASTNDRELGYTF. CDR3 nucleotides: TGTGCCAGCACCAATGACAGGGAGCTTGGCTACACCTTC.